This T cell receptor beta chain comes out of a study of PD-1 blockade in classical Hodgkin lymphoma. Points from the study as a whole: When nivolumab was started under 1 year after ASCT, patients were excluded. Reported findings placed baseline TCR diversity lower in newly diagnosed patients (compared with healthy donors).

Data came from immunoSEQ multiplex PCR; TCRdb stores just in-frame clones and leaves some out. The profile shows approximately 60,000 clones, about 91% of them singletons. Brentuximab vedotin exposure varied, and every patient relapsed after autologous stem cell transplantation. The patients, who had relapsed/refractory classical Hodgkin lymphoma, achieved best responses of complete response, partial response or progressive disease. Germline CDR1 is LNHNV and CDR2 is YYDKDF (reference sequence). This CDR3 has 14 amino acids. V was cut by 0 bases and J by 13 bases, with 16 bases left in between. Worth noting for this clone: Its antigen is as yet unknown.

The specimen was peripheral blood mononuclear cells (PBMCs), collected at baseline. The clonotype comes from a human donor with classical Hodgkin lymphoma. V is TRBV15 and J is TRBJ1-5; D is undetermined. The CDR3: CATSRDVGSPTQHF. CDR3 coding DNA: TGTGCCACCAGCAGAGATGTAGGGTCCCCCACTCAGCATTTT. The variable domain in full, completed from reference TRBV15 and TRBJ1-5, reads DAMVIQNPRYQVTQFGKPVTLSCSQTLNHNVMYWYQQKSSQAPKLLFHYYDKDFNNEADTPDNFQSRRPNTSFCFLDIRSPGLGDTAMYLCATSRDVGSPTQHFGDGTRLSIL.